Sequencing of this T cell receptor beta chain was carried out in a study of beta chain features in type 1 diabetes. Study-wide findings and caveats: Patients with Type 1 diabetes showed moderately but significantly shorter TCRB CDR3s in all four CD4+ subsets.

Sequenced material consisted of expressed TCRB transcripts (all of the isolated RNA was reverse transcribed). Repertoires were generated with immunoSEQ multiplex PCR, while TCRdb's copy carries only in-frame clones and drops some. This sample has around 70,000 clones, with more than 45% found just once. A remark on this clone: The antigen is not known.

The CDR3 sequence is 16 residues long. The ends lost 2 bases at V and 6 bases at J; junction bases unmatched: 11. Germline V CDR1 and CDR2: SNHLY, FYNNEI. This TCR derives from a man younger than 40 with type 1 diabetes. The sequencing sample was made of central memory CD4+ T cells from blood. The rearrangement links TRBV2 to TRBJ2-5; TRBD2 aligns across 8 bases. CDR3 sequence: CASSEYPGGLLKTQYF. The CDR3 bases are TGTGCCAGCAGTGAATATCCGGGAGGGCTCTTGAAGACCCAGTACTTC. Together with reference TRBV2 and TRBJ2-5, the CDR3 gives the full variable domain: EPEVTQTPSHQVTQMGQEVILRCVPISNHLYFYWYRQILGQKVEFLVSFYNNEISEKSEIFDDQFSVERPDGSNFTLKIRSTKLEDSAMYFCASSEYPGGLLKTQYFGPGTRLLVL.